The 30 T cell receptor beta chains below were found in one sample sequenced in a study of human T cells and chemical hapten exposure (dated by TCRdb to about 2021). The sample's time point label, decoded: pre-sensitization, week 0. The sample's treatment or condition, from its label and the paper: therapeutic diphenylcyclopropenone sensitization with weekly scalp DPC. The library was prepared using RACE. The instrument given in TCRdb is NextSeq 500. The public reads were reprocessed in TCRdb via fastp at Q25 and MiXCR, keeping in-frame beta chains. For every CDR3 protein sequence, its rows merge into one entry that carries the most common genes and DNA. A total of about 260,000 distinct CDR3 sequences appear in this sample, about 9.4% of them only once. Of the sample, over 2% falls within the top ten clones. The source was whole blood, collected in connection with sensitization to the hapten diphenylcyclopropenone (DPC). The receptors derive from a woman aged 40 to 55 with alopecia areata. Some clones in this sample may be carry-over from other donors' samples.

The chain joins TRBV29-1 to TRBJ2-3; D gene unclear. This CDR3 has 12 amino acids. CDR1 is SQVTM, CDR2 ANQGSEA, per germline. The V gene lost 4 bases and the J gene lost 3 bases, with 8 bases spanning the gap. CDR3 residues: CSVGIATDTQYF. CDR3 coding DNA: TGCAGCGTTGGTATAGCAACAGATACGCAGTATTTT.

The chain couples TRBV27 to TRBJ2-3; D perhaps matches TRBD2 (6 bases). V dropped 0 bases and J dropped 10 bases, with 11 bases sitting between them. The CDR3 is made up of 13 amino acids. Per the germline V gene, CDR1 is MNHEY and CDR2 is SMNVEV (reference sequence). The CDR3 is CASSLSAGSAQYF. Written as DNA, the CDR3 is TGTGCCAGCAGTTTATCTGCCGGGAGCGCGCAGTATTTT.

The CDR3 region is CASTPGGAETQYF. For the CDR3, the DNA is TGTGCCAGCACCCCTGGTGGTGCGGAGACCCAGTACTTC. V usage is TRBV12-3 or TRBV12-4 and J usage is TRBJ2-5, with D hard to call. The ends were cut back, 7 bases at V and 5 bases at J, with 14 bases in the middle. The CDR3 length is 13 residues.

At least ten counts were recorded for this clonotype. The J gene is TRBJ2-3, the V gene TRBV29-1; possibly TRBD2 for D (6 bases). There are 11 residues in the CDR3. The germline V gene has CDR1 SQVTM and CDR2 ANQGSEA. V was pared by 4 bases and J by 10 bases, with 12 bases between. The CDR3 bases are TGCAGCGTTGGGGAGGACGGGGCGCAGTATTTT. Translated, it gives CSVGEDGAQYF.

The chain is built from TRBV24-1 and TRBJ1-1, with D perhaps matching TRBD1 (6 bases). Trimming removed 7 bases at V and 2 bases at J, with 13 bases between. Germline assignment: CDR1 KGHDR and CDR2 SFDVKD. The CDR3 consists of 14 residues. CDR3 amino acids: CATRPGTQNTEAFF. CDR3 bases: TGTGCCACCAGACCCGGGACACAAAACACTGAAGCTTTCTTT.

J is TRBJ2-7 and V is TRBV7-9, with D hard to call. Per the germline V gene, CDR1 is SEHNR and CDR2 is FQNEAQ (reference sequence). The CDR3 length is 12 residues. The V and J ends lost 6 bases and 5 bases respectively, with 11 bases between them. The CDR3 sequence is CASRSIEDEQYF. In nucleotides, the CDR3 is TGTGCCAGCAGGTCAATAGAGGACGAGCAGTACTTC.

In its sample, this clonotype was seen a few times. The V and J genes are TRBV3-1 and TRBJ1-1; D gene ambiguous. CDR3 length equals 13 residues. Germline values: CDR1 LGHDT, CDR2 YNNKEL (reference sequence). Trimming removed 0 bases at V and 9 bases at J, with 11 bases between. CDR3: CASSQETSTQAFF. The CDR3 DNA sequence: TGTGCCAGCAGCCAAGAAACGTCGACTCAAGCTTTCTTT.

In this sample, this clonotype turned up a few times. The V call is TRBV5-4, the J call TRBJ2-1; TRBD2 agrees at 8 bases. Unmatched junction bases numbered 4, after V lost 0 bases and J lost 8 bases. This CDR3 contains 14 residues. Germline CDR1 reads SGHNT; CDR2 reads YYREEE (reference sequence). CDR3 sequence (DNA): TGTGCCAGCAGCTTGGGGGGGACTAGGGATGAGCAGTTCTTC. It specifies CASSLGGTRDEQFF. Variable domain in full (rest from reference TRBV5-4 and TRBJ2-1): ETGVTQSPTHLIKTRGQQVTLRCSSQSGHNTVSWYQQALGQGPQFIFQYYREEENGRGNFPPRFSGLQFPNYSSELNVNALELDDSALYLCASSLGGTRDEQFFGPGTRLTVL.

This clonotype was observed a handful of times. The V gene is TRBV6-4, the J gene TRBJ2-1; 11 bases map to TRBD2. The CDR3 length is 17 residues. Losses at the gene ends were 4 bases for V and 2 bases for J; bases not matched to a gene: 7. Germline assignment: CDR1 MRHNA and CDR2 SNTAGT. As DNA, the CDR3 is TGTGCCAGCAGTGTAGCGGGAGGGGGTGAAGCCTACAATGAGCAGTTCTTC. This sequence encodes CASSVAGGGEAYNEQFF.

This clonotype has more than one count but fewer than ten. This chain links TRBV24-1 with TRBJ2-4; D not resolved. The CDR3 totals 13 residues. V was shortened by 3 bases and J by 3 bases, with 5 bases between the two germline ends. CDR1 KGHDR and CDR2 SFDVKD come from the germline V gene. The CDR3, as DNA: TGTGCCACCAGTGATAAAGTCAAAAACATTCAGTACTTC. Translating it yields CATSDKVKNIQYF.

CDR3 sequence reads: CAISGRGPYEQYF. The DNA for the CDR3 is TGTGCCATCAGTGGCAGGGGGCCCTACGAGCAGTACTTC. The chain couples TRBV10-3 to TRBJ2-7; 8 bases match TRBD1. V shed 4 bases and J 2 bases; nucleotides not matched to a gene: 1. The CDR3 contains 13 residues. From germline, CDR1 is ENHRY and CDR2 SYGVKD.

The chain employs TRBV3-1 and TRBJ2-4; 9 bases map to TRBD2. CDR1 LGHDT and CDR2 YNNKEL come from the germline V gene (reference sequence). This CDR3 is built from 14 residues. After removal of 4 bases from V and 7 bases from J, the junction contained 5 bases not matched to a gene. CDR3 sequence: CASSPLAGVNIQYF. For the CDR3, the DNA is TGTGCCAGCAGCCCTTTAGCGGGAGTGAACATTCAGTACTTC.

There are a few counts of this clonotype. The chain joins TRBV28 to TRBJ1-3; D is unclear. Trimming left V 8 bases short and J 0 bases short, with 8 bases between. In germline, CDR1 is MDHEN, CDR2 SYDVKM. This CDR3 region has 13 residues. CDR3 sequence reads: CASLRSSGNTIYF. CDR3 sequence (DNA): TGTGCCAGCCTCCGGAGCTCTGGAAACACCATATATTTT.

The CDR3 region is CASSLSRNYEQYF. Written as DNA, the CDR3 is TGTGCCAGCTCATTGTCCAGGAACTACGAGCAGTACTTC. The V gene is TRBV18, the J gene TRBJ2-7; no clear D. Trimming took 5 bases from V and 3 from J, leaving 11 bases between them. Germline lookup yields CDR1 KGHSH and CDR2 LQKENI. CDR3 size: 13 residues. The full variable domain, its missing parts supplied by reference TRBV18 and TRBJ2-7, is NAGVMQNPRHLVRRRGQEARLRCSPMKGHSHVYWYRQLPEEGLKFMVYLQKENIIDESGMPKERFSAEFPKEGPSILRIQQVVRGDSAAYFCASSLSRNYEQYFGPGTRLTVT.

This rearrangement joins TRBV7-2 to TRBJ2-7; 14 positions match TRBD2. CDR3 length equals 15 residues. Germline CDR1 SGHTA, CDR2 FQGNSA. J gave up 4 bases and V 4 bases, and 3 bases lay outside the gene matches. In nucleotides, the CDR3 is TGTGCCAGCAGCTACGGACTAGCGGGAGGTTACGAGCAGTACTTC. This translates into CASSYGLAGGYEQYF.

This clonotype has a handful of counts. The chain recombines TRBV27 with TRBJ2-7; tentative D call: TRBD2 (5 bases). This CDR3 contains 16 residues. V lost 2 bases to trimming and J lost 7 bases, with 21 bases between them. CDR1 is MNHEY and CDR2 is SMNVEV in the germline V gene (reference sequence). As DNA, the CDR3 is TGTGCCAGCAGTTTACTCCACCATCCGGGAACCGGGGAGCAGTACTTC. Translating it yields CASSLLHHPGTGEQYF.

This clonotype was observed a few times. The CDR3 loop reads CASSIRAGQPYNEQFF. The CDR3 nucleotides are TGTGCCAGTAGTATCAGGGCAGGCCAACCCTACAATGAGCAGTTCTTC. This rearrangement joins TRBV19 to TRBJ2-1, with D possibly matching TRBD1 (5 bases). Germline loops: CDR1 LNHDA, CDR2 SQIVND (reference sequence). The length of the CDR3 is 16 residues. Trimming took off 3 bases at V and 2 bases at J, with 14 bases between the two ends.

This clonotype was seen repeatedly, ten times or more. This rearrangement joins TRBV7-9 to TRBJ1-6; 8 bases match TRBD1. The CDR3 sequence is 13 residues long. The germline V gene has CDR1 SEHNR and CDR2 FQNEAQ (reference sequence). J was trimmed by 11 bases and V by 5 bases; bases with no gene match: 5. CDR3 nucleotide sequence: TGTGCCAGCAGCGTAGGACAGGGCGCACCCCTCCACTTT. It encodes CASSVGQGAPLHF.

The chain uses TRBV3-1 and TRBJ2-1; either TRBD1 or TRBD2 may fit D (6 bases each). In germline, CDR1 is LGHDT, CDR2 YNNKEL (reference sequence). Between the trimmed V and J ends, which lost 7 bases and 9 bases, there was a span of 13 bases. The CDR3 contains 12 residues. The CDR3 reads CASISEGGEQFF. The CDR3 DNA reads TGTGCCAGCATTTCGGAGGGGGGTGAGCAGTTCTTC.

This clonotype was picked up many times. The J gene is TRBJ2-7, the V gene TRBV5-1; D may be TRBD1 (5 bases). Per the germline V gene, CDR1 is SGHRS and CDR2 is YFSETQ. The CDR3 consists of 13 residues. With 5 bases removed from V and 5 bases from J, the gap between germline ends came to 14 bases. The CDR3 here is CASRKGAIDEQYF. DNA of the CDR3: TGCGCCAGCAGGAAAGGGGCAATCGACGAGCAGTACTTC.

This clonotype was detected a few times. The chain is built from TRBV7-8 and TRBJ1-3, with D uncertain. Trimming shortened V by 1 base and J by 2 bases, and 15 bases separated the two germline ends. Looked up from germline, CDR1 is SGHVS and CDR2 is FQNEAQ. The CDR3 runs 17 residues. CDR3 nucleotide sequence: TGTGCCAGCAGCTTAGAGGTCCTAGGCTCAGCTGGAAACACCATATATTTT. This translates into CASSLEVLGSAGNTIYF.

This clonotype turned up a few times. The rearrangement links TRBV28 to TRBJ2-1; 8 positions match TRBD2. V trimming: 4 bases; J trimming: 3 bases; junction bases outside the gene matches: 11. CDR3 size: 17 residues. Germline CDR1 reads MDHEN; CDR2 reads SYDVKM. CDR3 DNA sequence: TGTGCCAGCAGTTCCCTCCGGTCCGCGGGGGGCTACAATGAGCAGTTCTTC. It codes for CASSSLRSAGGYNEQFF.

This clonotype was seen a few times. The chain couples TRBV28 to TRBJ2-5; 7 nucleotides align to TRBD1. J gave up 2 bases and V 4 bases, and 4 bases lay outside the gene matches. This CDR3 contains 14 residues. The germline V gene has CDR1 MDHEN and CDR2 SYDVKM. As DNA, the CDR3 is TGTGCCAGCAGTTCCAGGGGGAAGCAAGAGACCCAGTACTTC. As protein: CASSSRGKQETQYF. Combining the CDR3 with reference TRBV28 and TRBJ2-5 gives the whole variable domain DVKVTQSSRYLVKRTGEKVFLECVQDMDHENMFWYRQDPGLGLRLIYFSYDVKMKEKGDIPEGYSVSREKKERFSLILESASTNQTSMYLCASSSRGKQETQYFGPGTRLLVL.

The sample holds many counts of this clonotype. The rearrangement links TRBV5-1 to TRBJ2-3; no clear D. The V and J ends lost 2 bases and 3 bases respectively, with 13 bases between them. This CDR3 spans 15 amino acids. Germline values: CDR1 SGHRS, CDR2 YFSETQ. The CDR3 coding sequence is TGCGCCAGCAGCTTCTTGGGCCTAGAAACAGATACGCAGTATTTT. This gives the protein CASSFLGLETDTQYF.

The chain couples TRBV5-1 to TRBJ2-2; 11 nucleotides agree with TRBD1. The ends lost 4 bases at V and 7 bases at J; junction bases unmatched: 9. This CDR3 has 16 residues. The germline gives CDR1 SGHRS, CDR2 YFSETQ. The CDR3 bases are TGCGCCAGCAGCCGGCCCGGACAGGGGGCGATCGGGGAGCTGTTTTTT. It is translated as CASSRPGQGAIGELFF.

This chain joins TRBV5-4 and TRBJ2-2; D ambiguous. This CDR3 region has 16 residues. V shed 0 bases and J shed 2 bases, with 11 bases lying between them. CDR1 SGHNT and CDR2 YYREEE come from the germline V gene (reference sequence). The CDR3 DNA sequence: TGTGCCAGCAGCTTGGGGCAATTAGCAAACACCGGGGAGCTGTTTTTT. Amino acid sequence: CASSLGQLANTGELFF.

This clonotype was counted at least ten times. V and J are TRBV5-1 and TRBJ1-2, with D uncertain. With 4 bases removed from V and 4 bases from J, the gap between germline ends came to 11 bases. The germline CDR1 and CDR2 sequences are SGHRS and YFSETQ. This CDR3 region has 13 residues. The CDR3: CASSMDGSYGYTF. The CDR3 DNA is TGCGCCAGCAGCATGGACGGGTCCTATGGCTACACCTTC.

The V call is TRBV6-5, the J call TRBJ2-6; D tentatively reads TRBD1 or TRBD2 (5 bases each). This CDR3 is built from 17 residues. Trimming shortened V by 2 bases and J by 7 bases, and 18 bases separated the two germline ends. Per the germline V gene, CDR1 is MNHEY and CDR2 is SVGAGI. In DNA, the CDR3 is TGTGCCAGCAGTTACGTCTTGGGACCGACTCTCGCCAACGTCCTGACTTTC. Amino acids: CASSYVLGPTLANVLTF.

This clonotype appeared a few times. V usage is TRBV9 and J usage is TRBJ2-3; D gene uncertain. V shed 5 bases and J shed 1 base, with 11 bases lying between them. The CDR3 covers 14 residues. Germline assignment: CDR1 SGDLS and CDR2 YYNGEE. The CDR3 sequence: CASSAGFRTDTQYF. CDR3 bases: TGTGCCAGCAGTGCAGGTTTTCGCACAGATACGCAGTATTTT.

This sequence joins TRBV20-1 and TRBJ2-1; D perhaps matches TRBD1 (5 bases). Trimming left V 0 bases short and J 8 bases short, with 17 bases between. The CDR3 runs to 15 residues. Germline CDR1 and CDR2: DFQATT and SNEGSKA (reference sequence). CDR3 DNA sequence: TGCAGTGCTAGAGATCCAGGGCCCCCGATGTATGAGCAGTTCTTC. Translating gives CSARDPGPPMYEQFF.